One sample yielded the 3 T cell receptor beta chains listed below, sequenced in a study of identical twins. A single record per CDR3 protein comes from TCRdb applying MiXCR to the 5' RACE reads. The sample shows fewer than 550,000 distinct CDR3 sequences, 14% of them seen only once. This sample also belongs to another study, concerning yellow fever vaccine responses in identical twins.

Sample: CD4+ T cells sorted from blood. The origin of the receptors is a woman aged 18-30 years in good health.

The J gene is TRBJ2-1, the V gene TRBV3-1; tentative D call: TRBD1 (6 bases). The CDR3 has 15 residues. Germline V lookup: CDR1 LGHDT, CDR2 YNNKEL (reference sequence). V gave up 4 bases and J gave up 7 bases, with 17 bases separating them. CDR3 coding DNA: TGTGCCAGCAGCCCCCGGGACACCAGGGTGAATGAGCAGTTCTTC. Its protein product is CASSPRDTRVNEQFF.

This clonotype was counted between two and nine times. The V and J genes are TRBV9 and TRBJ1-1; TRBD1 is a possible D gene (5 bases). Germline V CDR1 and CDR2: SGDLS, YYNGEE. This CDR3 has 13 amino acids. The V end lost 4 bases, the J end lost 3 bases, and 10 bases lay between the germline ends. CDR3 nucleotide sequence: TGTGCCAGCAGCACCGGGACGGACACTGAAGCTTTCTTT. Its translation: CASSTGTDTEAFF.

This clonotype occurred many times. The chain combines TRBV7-2 with TRBJ2-2; a possible D gene is TRBD2 (6 bases). This CDR3 has 17 residues. V dropped 2 bases and J dropped 1 base, with 14 bases sitting between them. Germline V gene sequence: CDR1 SGHTA, CDR2 FQGNSA. The DNA of the CDR3 is TGTGCCAGCAGCTTAATGGGGAGGCAGGTGAACACCGGGGAGCTGTTTTTT. This gives the protein CASSLMGRQVNTGELFF.